This record concerns one TCR beta chain sequence. The data belong to a study of shared T cell receptors in the human thymus. V was cut by 6 bases and J by 1 base, with 8 bases left in between. The CDR3 has 13 residues. Germline lookup yields CDR1 SNHLY and CDR2 FYNNEI. Sequencing was performed with immunoSEQ multiplex PCR; in TCRdb, only in-frame clones are kept and a portion is missing. This sample yields approximately 730,000 clones, of which approximately 85% are seen a single time; roughly 0.01% belongs to the top ten. These data also formed part of another study, on human thymus T cells. From that report: Thymic resections from corrective heart surgery supplied the tissue. Thymic and blood repertoires appeared to carry a bias in their V and J gene usage. Overlap was high between thymic repertoires from unrelated individuals, as reported in related research.

The specimen was thymocytes. This rearrangement joins TRBV2 to TRBJ2-3, with D possibly TRBD1 on 6 matching bases. This TCR came from a girl under three years old with a congenital heart defect. This chain's CDR3 is CASSRGGTDTQYF. The CDR3 nucleotides read TGTGCCAGCAGCAGGGGCGGCACAGATACGCAGTATTTT.